Reported below is one T cell receptor (beta chain). The sample originates from a study of blood T cell repertoires in COVID-19. Study as a whole: The cDNA or gDNA used as material had been derived from T cells, B-cell-depleted T cells, or PBMCs.

CDR3 size: 17 residues. V dropped 3 bases and J dropped 4 bases, with 19 bases sitting between them. The V gene's germline CDR1 is LGHDT and CDR2 YNNKEL (reference sequence). Here immunoSEQ multiplex PCR was the method, and the copy in TCRdb shows in-frame clones only, minus some. The sample has about 190,000 clones; approximately 79% are singletons. This clonotype was sampled from a man aged 50 or older who had recovered from COVID-19. The sequenced sample consisted of peripheral blood. The chain has TRBV3-1 (or the pseudogene TRBV3-2) and TRBJ2-1, with D maybe TRBD2 (5 bases). CDR3 region: CASSHPTRSFAYNEQFF. Written as DNA, the CDR3 is TGTGCCAGCAGCCATCCCACTAGGTCCTTCGCGTACAATGAGCAGTTCTTC.